These T cell receptor beta chains were read from a single sample in a study of cytomegalovirus exposure and HLA in healthy donors. The table came from immunoSEQ multiplex PCR; TCRdb's copy has only in-frame clones and leaves some out. The table includes under 150,000 clones, roughly 85% detected once. Sequencing was carried out using PBMCs. The receptors were gathered from a woman in her 30s in good health and CMV-seronegative. CDR3s include the opening cysteine and the closing phenylalanine or tryptophan. A D gene is named only where the DNA matches it firmly. The listing skips clone size in some rows; elsewhere it reads once, few, many or a size class.

>TRBJ2-3|TRBV6-1|.|.
TGTGCCAGCTATATGTGCACAGATACGCAGTATTTT
CASYMCTDTQYF
>TRBJ1-1|TRBV9|.|.
TGTGCCAGCAGCGTAGCTCCAGGTAGCACTGAAGCTTTCTTT
CASSVAPGSTEAFF
>TRBJ2-3|TRBV11-2|.|.
TGTGCCAGCAGCTTAGCAGGAACAGATACGCAGTATTTT
CASSLAGTDTQYF
>TRBJ2-5|TRBV28|TRBD1|few
TGTGCCAGCACCATGGACAGGGTAAAAGAGACCCAGTACTTC
CASTMDRVKETQYF
>TRBJ2-3|TRBV28|TRBD2|.
TGTGCCAGCAGTCCCTGGGCTAGCGGGGGGGGCACAGATACGCAGTATTTT
CASSPWASGGGTDTQYF
>TRBJ2-7|TRBV4-1|.|.
TGCGCCAGCAGCCAAAACCAGGCCTACGAGCAGTACTTC
CASSQNQAYEQYF
>TRBJ2-2|TRBV29-1|.|once
TGCAGCGGTACGGTGCACGGGGAGCTGTTTTTT
CSGTVHGELFF
>TRBJ2-2|TRBV6-1|TRBD1|few
TGTGCCAGCAGTAAAGACAGGGTTCTGGTCACCGGGGAGCTGTTTTTT
CASSKDRVLVTGELFF
>TRBJ1-5|TRBV5-6|TRBD1|.
TGTGCCAGCAGCTTGAGGACAGGAGGTCAGCCCCAGCATTTT
CASSLRTGGQPQHF
>TRBJ1-1|TRBV6-6|.|once
TGTGCCAGCAGCGCGACAGTGGGCACTGAAGCTTTCTTT
CASSATVGTEAFF
>TRBJ2-2|TRBV27|.|few
TGTGCCAGCAGTTTGACAGGCCGGACGGAGGAGCTGTTTTTT
CASSLTGRTEELFF
>TRBJ2-1|TRBV11-2|TRBD1|.
TGTGCCAGCAGCCGGAGGGGACAGGGTTTTTTAAATGAGCAGTTCTTC
CASSRRGQGFLNEQFF
>TRBJ1-5|TRBV27|.|few
TGTGCCAGCAGTTCCGTGGGAGGGGGCAATCAGCCCCAGCATTTT
CASSSVGGGNQPQHF
>TRBJ2-2|TRBV10-1|.|.
TGCGCCAGCAGTGCTTATGGGGCGAACGGGGAGCTGTTTTTT
CASSAYGANGELFF
>TRBJ1-1|TRBV6-6|TRBD1|once
TGTGCCAGCAGTTTCGACAGGGTAGGAACTGAAGCTTTCTTT
CASSFDRVGTEAFF
>TRBJ1-1|TRBV2|TRBD1|.
TGTGCCAGCAGACCGGGGAACCGGGACAGGGGGCCCAACGAGGTGGCTTTCTTT
CASRPGNRDRGPNEVAFF
>TRBJ2-7|TRBV11-2|TRBD1|.
TGTGCCAGCAGATCCTTTACAGGGGTTGAGCAGTACTTC
CASRSFTGVEQYF